This TCR beta chain was sequenced during a study of cytomegalovirus exposure and HLA in healthy donors. Study results and caveats: According to a subsequent analysis, TCR clusters identified in the first cohort showed a tendency to co-occur across the roughly 130 validation repertoires. In vitro work confirmed that a few CMV-associated chains recognize CMV antigens. Cytomegalovirus association was assigned to approximately 160 TCR beta chains.

A word on this clone: The antigen remains unidentified.

Libraries were prepared by immunoSEQ multiplex PCR; TCRdb keeps only in-frame clonotypes and omits some of them. The data contain over 100,000 clones, approximately 88% of them singletons. Germline V lookup: CDR1 MNHNY, CDR2 SVGAGI (reference sequence). Trimming removed 9 bases at V and 0 bases at J, with 7 bases between. The CDR3 is 12 amino acids. The chain couples TRBV6-6 to TRBJ2-3; D is possibly TRBD2 (6 bases). Specimen: PBMCs. The TCR comes from a young woman in good health and CMV-seropositive. CDR3 sequence: CASGTSTDTQYF. CDR3 DNA sequence: TGTGCCAGTGGGACTAGCACAGATACGCAGTATTTT.